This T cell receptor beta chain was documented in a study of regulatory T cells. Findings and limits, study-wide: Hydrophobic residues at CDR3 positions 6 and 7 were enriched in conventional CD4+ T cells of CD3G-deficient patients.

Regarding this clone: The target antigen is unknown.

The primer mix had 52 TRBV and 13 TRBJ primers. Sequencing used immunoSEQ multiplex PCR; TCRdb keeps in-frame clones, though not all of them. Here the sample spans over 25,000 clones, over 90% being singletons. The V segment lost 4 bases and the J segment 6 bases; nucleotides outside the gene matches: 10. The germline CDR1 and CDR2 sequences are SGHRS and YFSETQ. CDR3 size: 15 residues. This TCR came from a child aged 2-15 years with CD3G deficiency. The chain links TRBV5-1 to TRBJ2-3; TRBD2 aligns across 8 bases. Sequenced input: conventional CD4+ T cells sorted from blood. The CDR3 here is CASSPAGTRVDTQYF. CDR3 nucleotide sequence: TGCGCCAGCAGCCCCGCCGGGACTAGGGTCGATACGCAGTATTTT.